This TCR beta chain was recorded in a study of blood T cell repertoires in COVID-19. Overall study context: COVID-19 samples from acute and convalescent phases originated in the United States, Italy and Spain. T cells, B-cell-depleted T cells, or PBMCs provided the cDNA or gDNA that served as material.

In the study's own analysis: Reference gene primer amplification gave nucleated cell count estimates. Profiling relied on immunoSEQ multiplex PCR, and the TCRdb table lists in-frame clones only, not all of them. V and J calls plus clone size are reproduced from that table; the DNA served to infer D and trimming. Found here are some 44,000 clones, roughly 90% of them singletons; the top ten hold around 12%. With V trimmed by 5 bases and J by 0 bases, 6 bases remained unmatched. CDR3 length equals 18 residues. Per the germline V gene, CDR1 is SGHAT and CDR2 is FQNNGV. Sequencing was done on a sample of peripheral blood. This sequence originates from a human donor in a cohort sampled during active COVID-19. This chain connects TRBV11-2 to TRBJ2-4; 14 bases align to TRBD2. CDR3 nucleotides: TGTGCCAGCAGCGGACTAGCGGGGGGTCACTTAGCCAAAAACATTCAGTACTTC. It translates to CASSGLAGGHLAKNIQYF.